This T cell receptor beta chain is from a study of cytomegalovirus exposure and HLA in healthy donors. Looking at the study overall: The study placed over 65% of its 398 genotyped donors in the Caucasian-associated ancestry cluster. Study-level findings and limits: Later analysis reportedly placed an Asian-associated ancestry cluster below the approximately 730-donor mean in N-insertions. Earlier analysis found most TCR beta V segments productive about 87% or about 30% of the time. Listed as cytomegalovirus-associated were 150 to 200 TCR beta chains.

The ends lost 2 bases at V and 5 bases at J; junction bases unmatched: 6. The CDR3 covers 14 residues. Per the germline V gene, CDR1 is SGHRS and CDR2 is YFSETQ. With respect to this clone: Antigen specificity is unknown.

The PCR had 60 Vbeta and 13 Jbeta primers. Produced via immunoSEQ multiplex PCR; TCRdb's table is partial and in-frame only. Seen here are 150,000 to 200,000 clones, over 60% observed once, and the top ten hold approximately 1.6%. The sample consisted of PBMCs. This sequence was found in a woman younger than 45 in good health and CMV-seronegative. The chain couples TRBV5-1 to TRBJ1-1, with 7 nucleotides matching TRBD1. The CDR3 region has the DNA TGCGCCAGCAGCTTAAAGGGGGCGAGAACTGAAGCTTTCTTT. It encodes CASSLKGARTEAFF.